The rows below give T cell receptor beta chains drawn from one sample of a study of OX40 agonist ivuxolimab in advanced cancers. Profiling relied on immunoSEQ multiplex PCR, and the TCRdb table lists in-frame clones only, not all of them. The table lists 20,000 to 25,000 clones, more than 75% of them singletons. Sequences were derived from CD4+ or CD8+ T cells sorted from blood, sampled in a trial of the OX40 agonist ivuxolimab. All receptors come from an adult with an advanced solid tumor such as melanoma, head and neck, liver or kidney cancer. Both conserved end residues are part of each CDR3. A D gene is named only where the DNA matches it firmly. Clone size is given for some rows only: seen once, a few or many times, or a class if the clone is expanded.

CDR3 protein	CDR3 DNA	J gene	D gene	clone size	V gene
CAGTGGGYEQYF	TGTGCCGGGACAGGGGGCGGCTACGAGCAGTACTTC	TRBJ2-7	TRBD1	.	TRBV7-9
CASSLESRAEQYF	TGTGCCAGCAGCTTAGAGAGCAGGGCCGAGCAGTACTTC	TRBJ2-7	.	.	TRBV11-1
CATSRGGGQVQKQYF	TGTGCCACCAGCAGAGGGGGGGGCCAAGTTCAGAAGCAGTATTTT	TRBJ2-3	.	.	TRBV15
CASSLDSSPYEQYF	TGTGCCAGCAGCTTGGACAGCAGTCCCTACGAGCAGTACTTC	TRBJ2-7	.	few	TRBV5-6
CASSPSGGAGGYTF	TGTGCCAGCAGTCCGTCGGGGGGCGCCGGGGGCTACACCTTC	TRBJ1-2	.	few	TRBV28
CASSPNRGRVDGYTF	TGTGCCAGCTCACCTAACAGGGGACGAGTAGATGGCTACACCTTC	TRBJ1-2	TRBD1	.	TRBV18
CASSSSGSRGEKLFF	TGTGCCAGCAGCTCTTCAGGGAGTAGAGGTGAAAAACTGTTTTTT	TRBJ1-4	.	.	TRBV7-6
CAWDPRQGGGYTF	TGTGCCTGGGACCCCAGACAGGGAGGAGGCTACACCTTC	TRBJ1-2	TRBD1	.	TRBV30
CASSYSGSNQPQHF	TGTGCCAGCAGTTACTCGGGGAGCAATCAGCCCCAGCATTTT	TRBJ1-5	.	.	TRBV6-5
CASSYLDRTNTEAFF	TGCGCCAGCAGTTACCTGGACAGGACGAACACTGAAGCTTTCTTT	TRBJ1-1	TRBD1	.	TRBV10-2
CASSPDPGVIREQYF	TGCGCCAGCAGCCCAGATCCGGGGGTAATTCGCGAGCAGTACTTC	TRBJ2-7	.	.	TRBV4-3
CASRQTSGGPEQFF	TGTGCCAGCAGGCAGACTAGCGGGGGACCTGAGCAGTTCTTC	TRBJ2-1	TRBD2	.	TRBV9
CASSVLDTGELFF	TGTGCCAGTAGTGTCCTAGACACCGGGGAGCTGTTTTTT	TRBJ2-2	.	.	TRBV19
CAWSGGQGAPEAFF	TGTGCCTGGAGCGGGGGACAGGGGGCCCCTGAAGCTTTCTTT	TRBJ1-1	TRBD1	.	TRBV30
CAISPTGFLSGETQYF	TGTGCCATCAGCCCGACAGGTTTTTTATCCGGGGAGACCCAGTACTTC	TRBJ2-5	.	.	TRBV10-3
CASSPGQGALETQYF	TGTGCCAGCAGCCCAGGACAGGGGGCTTTGGAGACCCAGTACTTC	TRBJ2-5	TRBD1	.	TRBV4-2
CAWSGLWGVRETQYF	TGTGCCTGGAGTGGCCTTTGGGGAGTGAGGGAGACCCAGTACTTC	TRBJ2-5	.	.	TRBV30
CASSSVEGQGISGANVLTF	TGTGCCAGCAGCTCGGTTGAGGGACAGGGAATCTCTGGGGCCAACGTCCTGACTTTC	TRBJ2-6	TRBD1	once	TRBV5-6
CASSLVGELSGNTIYF	TGTGCCAGCAGCTTGGTGGGGGAGCTCTCTGGAAACACCATATATTTT	TRBJ1-3	.	once	TRBV5-6
CASSPGTLGQPQHF	TGTGCCAGCAGCCCTGGGACCCTAGGTCAGCCCCAGCATTTT	TRBJ1-5	.	.	TRBV7-9
CASSRRHITEAFF	TGTGCCAGCAGCCGCCGACATATTACTGAAGCTTTCTTT	TRBJ1-1	.	.	TRBV6-5
CASSPLSGTVEKLFF	TGTGCCAGCAGCCCCCTGTCCGGGACAGTTGAAAAACTGTTTTTT	TRBJ1-4	TRBD1	.	TRBV7-2
CASSIDGAGELFF	TGTGCCAGTAGTATAGACGGAGCCGGGGAGCTGTTTTTT	TRBJ2-2	.	.	TRBV19